Sequencing of this T cell receptor (beta chain) was carried out in a study of T cells after yellow fever vaccination. Study-wide points: A weaker secondary response peaked on day 5, the primary on day 15. At 95% to 96% for CD4 and 75% to 90% for CD8, most primary-vaccination clones showed up again after the booster.

5'RACE template switching generated TCR cDNA, adding a universal primer site and UMIs. TCRdb itself ran the 5' RACE reads through MiXCR, one entry per CDR3 protein. The sample gives fewer than 400,000 distinct CDR3 sequences, over 8.5% of which show up once; around 3.2% is in the top ten. Looked up from germline, CDR1 is LNHDA and CDR2 is SQIVND (reference sequence). Losses at the gene ends were 5 bases for V and 3 bases for J; bases not matched to a gene: 4. This CDR3 is 16 amino acids long. The sample holds many counts of this clonotype. The antigen is unknown. Sequenced here: CD4+ T cells sorted from PBMCs, sampled 45 days after the yellow fever booster vaccination. This chain uses TRBV19 with TRBJ2-6, with 10 bases that match TRBD1. This TCR came from a man between 18 and 35 years old who received the YFV17D yellow fever vaccine. Written as DNA, the CDR3 is TGTGCCAGTAGTCGACAGGGGGCGATTGGGGCCAACGTCCTGACTTTC. Translation: CASSRQGAIGANVLTF.